Below, 8 T cell receptor beta chains from the same sample are listed, as sequenced in a study of B cell selection in AIRE deficiency. Measured with immunoSEQ multiplex PCR; TCRdb has only the in-frame clones, and not every one. Seen here are about 26,000 clones, about 90% observed once, and the top ten hold 0.95% to 1.3%. Regulatory T cells were sorted as CD4+CD25hiCD127low/negative. The sample taken for sequencing was CD4+CD25+ Tregs sorted from PBMCs. The receptors originated from a human donor in good health.

This chain connects TRBV9 to TRBJ2-1; possibly TRBD1 or TRBD2 for D (5 bases each). The germline CDR1 and CDR2 sequences are SGDLS and YYNGEE. The germline V and J ends were trimmed by 0 bases and 3 bases, with 10 bases remaining between them. The CDR3 totals 15 residues. The CDR3 protein is CASSVVEGHYNEQFF. In nucleotides, the CDR3 is TGTGCCAGCAGCGTAGTCGAGGGGCACTACAATGAGCAGTTCTTC.

The V call is TRBV7-2, the J call TRBJ2-1; 8 bases fit TRBD2. This CDR3 has 13 residues. Germline CDR1 and CDR2: SGHTA and FQGNSA. The junction had 3 bases not matched to a gene; V was cut back by 5 bases and J by 6 bases. This CDR3 is CASSPGGGNEQFF. CDR3 bases: TGTGCCAGCAGCCCGGGAGGGGGCAATGAGCAGTTCTTC.

This sequence joins TRBV7-2 and TRBJ2-5, with D tentatively TRBD2 (6 bases). Germline-derived CDR1 and CDR2 are SGHTA and FQGNSA. Trimming removed 8 bases at V and 5 bases at J, with 21 bases between. The CDR3 has 15 amino acids. The CDR3 reads CASFQLGRGWETQYF. The CDR3 coding sequence is TGTGCCAGCTTTCAGCTCGGGAGAGGATGGGAGACCCAGTACTTC.

The chain recombines TRBV15 with TRBJ1-1; 10 bases match TRBD1. CDR3 size: 14 residues. Germline V gene data show CDR1 as LNHNV and CDR2 as YYDKDF (reference sequence). V lost 4 bases and J lost 3; bases outside the gene matches: 2. The chain's CDR3 is CATSKGTGDTEAFF. For the CDR3, the DNA is TGTGCCACCAGCAAAGGGACAGGGGACACTGAAGCTTTCTTT.

This chain joins TRBV5-1 and TRBJ2-4, with no clear D. The CDR3 sequence is 15 residues long. The germline gives CDR1 SGHRS, CDR2 YFSETQ. The V and J ends lost 0 bases and 3 bases respectively, with 10 bases between them. DNA of the CDR3: TGCGCCAGCAGCTTGGACTGGGGTGGCAAAAACATTCAGTACTTC. This sequence encodes CASSLDWGGKNIQYF.

The rearrangement joins TRBV7-3 to TRBJ2-3, with 7 bases identical to TRBD2. The trim removed 5 bases at V and 0 bases at J, leaving 8 bases unmatched. This CDR3 region has 16 residues. Germline CDR1 is SGHTA and CDR2 is FQGTGA. As DNA, the CDR3 is TGTGCCAGCAGCCCCGGGTGGCGGGGGAGCACAGATACGCAGTATTTT. As protein: CASSPGWRGSTDTQYF.

This chain connects TRBV19 to TRBJ2-2, with D tentatively TRBD2 (6 bases). There are 16 residues in the CDR3. V was clipped by 4 bases and J by 4 bases, with 16 bases between them. Looked up from germline, CDR1 is LNHDA and CDR2 is SQIVND (reference sequence). The CDR3: CASSNGTPGGTGELFF. CDR3 DNA sequence: TGTGCCAGTAGTAATGGTACCCCCGGGGGCACCGGGGAGCTGTTTTTT. Full variable domain (outside the CDR3, taken from reference TRBV19 and TRBJ2-2): DGGITQSPKYLFRKEGQNVTLSCEQNLNHDAMYWYRQDPGQGLRLIYYSQIVNDFQKGDIAEGYSVSREKKESFPLTVTSAQKNPTAFYLCASSNGTPGGTGELFFGEGSRLTVL.

J is TRBJ2-7 and V is TRBV28, with TRBD1 matching 7 bases. Germline V lookup: CDR1 MDHEN, CDR2 SYDVKM. The CDR3 runs to 13 residues. Trimming took 10 bases from V and 5 from J; bases not matched to a gene: 11. CDR3 bases: TGTGCCATCACAGAGGGGGCTCTGAACGAGCAGTACTTC. Protein: CAITEGALNEQYF.